This T cell receptor (beta chain) was sequenced during a study of blood T cells in healthy people across ages. Alongside a J-beta primer mix, a sample-barcoded 5' primer served in a second PCR lasting about 7 to 11 cycles. TCRdb itself ran the 5' RACE reads through MiXCR, one entry per CDR3 protein. This table holds roughly 1.9 million distinct CDR3 sequences, roughly two fifths found once. This CDR3 is built from 14 residues. Germline values: CDR1 SGHAT, CDR2 FQDESV (reference sequence). With 3 bases removed from V and 0 bases from J, the gap between germline ends came to 8 bases. This TCR derives from a human donor in good health. The V call is TRBV11-1, the J call TRBJ1-1, with D unresolved. Sequencing was done on a sample of blood. Written as DNA, the CDR3 is TGTGCCAGCAGCTTTTCCAGGATGAACACTGAAGCTTTCTTT. Translating gives CASSFSRMNTEAFF. The whole variable domain, remainder taken from reference TRBV11-1 and TRBJ1-1, is EAEVAQSPRYKITEKSQAVAFWCDPISGHATLYWYRQILGQGPELLVQFQDESVVDDSQLPKDRFSAERLKGVDSTLKIQPAELGDSAMYLCASSFSRMNTEAFFGQGTRLTVV.